The 9 T cell receptor beta chains given below trace back to one sample, sequenced in a study of blood T cell repertoires in COVID-19. Using immunoSEQ multiplex PCR, the repertoire was profiled, and TCRdb retains in-frame clones only, with some absent. The repertoire holds 300,000 to 400,000 clones, with 80% to 90% as singletons. Input material: peripheral blood. Receptors were obtained from a woman in her forties or fifties who had recovered from COVID-19.

The V call is TRBV5-5, the J call TRBJ2-5, with D maybe TRBD1 (7 bases). V was shortened by 8 bases and J by 3 bases, with 20 bases between the two germline ends. Germline V gives CDR1 SGHKS, CDR2 YYEKEE (reference sequence). The CDR3 runs to 15 residues. CDR3 protein: CAREESRGEKETQYF. In nucleotides, the CDR3 is TGTGCCAGGGAAGAGTCCAGGGGGGAAAAAGAGACCCAGTACTTC. The entire variable domain, with the rest obtained from reference TRBV5-5 and TRBJ2-5, is as follows: DAGVTQSPTHLIKTRGQQVTLRCSPISGHKSVSWYQQVLGQGPQFIFQYYEKEERGRGNFPDRFSARQFPNYSSELNVNALLLGDSALYLCAREESRGEKETQYFGPGTRLLVL.

The rearrangement uses TRBV19 and TRBJ2-5; 9 bases agree with TRBD2. Germline CDR1 and CDR2: LNHDA and SQIVND (reference sequence). This CDR3 has 15 residues. V lost 4 bases and J lost 1; bases outside the gene matches: 4. The DNA for the CDR3 is TGTGCCAGTAGTAAAATAGCGGGAGCCCAAGAGACCCAGTACTTC. It encodes CASSKIAGAQETQYF.

The V gene is TRBV29-1, the J gene TRBJ2-5, with TRBD1 as a possible D gene (5 bases). V shed 1 base and J shed 1 base, with 7 bases lying between them. This CDR3 has 13 amino acids. Germline V CDR1 and CDR2: SQVTM, ANQGSEA. CDR3 residues: CSVEGGSQETQYF. The CDR3 DNA reads TGCAGCGTTGAAGGGGGCAGCCAAGAGACCCAGTACTTC.

This clone was seen only a few times. This chain connects TRBV3-1 (or the pseudogene TRBV3-2) to TRBJ2-7; 8 bases match TRBD1. V shed 0 bases and J 6 bases; nucleotides not matched to a gene: 7. Germline CDR1 and CDR2: LGHDT and YNNKEL (reference sequence). The CDR3 has 15 residues. The CDR3: CASSQEPRQGSEQYF. The CDR3 nucleotides read TGTGCCAGCAGCCAAGAACCGAGACAGGGGTCCGAGCAGTACTTC.

The chain employs TRBV5-6 and TRBJ1-6; D gene uncertain. There are 15 residues in the CDR3. Looked up from germline, CDR1 is SGHDT and CDR2 is YYEEEE. The V end was cut by 4 bases, the J end by 7 bases, with 15 bases between. CDR3 in amino acids: CASSETGRINSPLHF. The CDR3 nucleotides are TGTGCCAGCAGCGAAACCGGGAGAATCAATTCACCCCTCCACTTT.

The chain has TRBV23-1 and TRBJ2-3; weak D call: TRBD1 (5 bases). TRBV23-1 counts as an open reading frame of uncertain function. Deletions cut 5 bases from V and 6 bases from J, with 15 bases between. The CDR3 has 14 amino acids. CDR3 in amino acids: CASSNPRQKDTQYF. The CDR3, as DNA: TGCGCCAGCAGTAACCCCCGACAGAAGGATACGCAGTATTTT.

This sequence joins TRBV3-1 (or the pseudogene TRBV3-2) and TRBJ2-2; tentatively, D is TRBD2 (5 bases). V gave up 4 bases and J gave up 7 bases, with 19 bases separating them. Germline lookup yields CDR1 LGHDT and CDR2 YNNKEL (reference sequence). The CDR3 length is 16 residues. The CDR3 is CASSLLSPIEGGELFF. The CDR3, as DNA: TGTGCCAGCAGCCTGCTAAGCCCCATCGAGGGCGGGGAGCTGTTTTTT.

As for this clone: A much larger clone differs by one base, so this may be a read error. The chain couples TRBV7-9 to TRBJ1-2; 8 nucleotides align to TRBD1. CDR3 length equals 13 residues. Germline CDR1 and CDR2: SEHNR and FQNEAQ (reference sequence). The junction had 1 base not matched to a gene; V was cut back by 3 bases and J by 4 bases. CDR3 nucleotides: TGTGCCAGCAGCTTGGACAGGGTCTATGGCTACACCTTC. It is translated as CASSLDRVYGYTF.

The chain has TRBV28 and TRBJ1-6; D is uncertain. Per germline, CDR1 MDHEN and CDR2 SYDVKM. Trimming removed 6 bases from V and 8 bases from J, with 17 bases in between. This CDR3 is 15 amino acids long. The CDR3 is CASSSSRGSHSPLHF. The CDR3 DNA is TGTGCCAGCAGCTCATCCAGAGGGTCTCATTCACCCCTCCACTTT.